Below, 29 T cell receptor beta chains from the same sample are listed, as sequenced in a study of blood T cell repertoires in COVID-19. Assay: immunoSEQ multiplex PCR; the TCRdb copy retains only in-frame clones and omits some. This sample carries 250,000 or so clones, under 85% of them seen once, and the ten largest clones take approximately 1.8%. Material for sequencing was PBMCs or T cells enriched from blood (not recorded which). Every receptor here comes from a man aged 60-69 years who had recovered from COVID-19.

CDR3 sequence (DNA): TGTGCCAGCAGCCAAGGAGGAGGGTGGGGCCACAAAGAGACCCAGTACTTC. This encodes CASSQGGGWGHKETQYF. This chain joins TRBV3-1 (or the pseudogene TRBV3-2) and TRBJ2-5, with a possible D match to TRBD2 (6 bases). V was pared by 1 base and J by 3 bases, with 18 bases between. The CDR3 is 17 residues long. Germline V CDR1 and CDR2: LGHDT, YNNKEL (reference sequence).

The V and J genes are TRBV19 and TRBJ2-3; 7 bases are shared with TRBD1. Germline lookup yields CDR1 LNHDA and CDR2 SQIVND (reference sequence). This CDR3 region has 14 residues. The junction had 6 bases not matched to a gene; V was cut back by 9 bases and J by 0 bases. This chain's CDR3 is CASQDRPSTDTQYF. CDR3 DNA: TGTGCCAGCCAGGACAGGCCAAGCACAGATACGCAGTATTTT.

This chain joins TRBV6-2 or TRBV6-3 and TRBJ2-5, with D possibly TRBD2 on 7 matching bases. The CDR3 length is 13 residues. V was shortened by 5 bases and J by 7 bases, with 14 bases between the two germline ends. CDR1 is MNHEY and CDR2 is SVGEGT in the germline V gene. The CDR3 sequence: CASSTSGEGTQYF. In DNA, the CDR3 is TGTGCCAGCAGTACCTCAGGGGAGGGGACCCAGTACTTC.

This CDR3 reads CASSFGQSYEQYF. CDR3 bases: TGTGCCAGCAGCTTCGGACAGTCCTACGAGCAGTACTTC. The chain has TRBV7-8 and TRBJ2-7, with D possibly matching TRBD1 (6 bases). V lost 3 bases and J 1 base, leaving 7 bases between the germline ends. The germline CDR1 and CDR2 sequences are SGHVS and FQNEAQ. The CDR3 sequence is 13 residues long.

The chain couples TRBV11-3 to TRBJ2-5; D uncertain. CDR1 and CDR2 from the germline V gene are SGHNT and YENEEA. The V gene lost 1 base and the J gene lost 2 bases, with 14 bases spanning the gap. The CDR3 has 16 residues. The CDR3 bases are TGTGCCAGCAGCTTAGGGGCAGCTGCTTCTCAAGAGACCCAGTACTTC. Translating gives CASSLGAAASQETQYF.

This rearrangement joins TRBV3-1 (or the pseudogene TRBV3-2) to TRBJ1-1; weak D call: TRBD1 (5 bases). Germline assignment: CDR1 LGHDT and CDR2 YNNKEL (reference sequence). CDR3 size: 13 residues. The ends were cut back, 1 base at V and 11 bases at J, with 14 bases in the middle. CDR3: CASSQGRRGSAFF. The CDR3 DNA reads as TGTGCCAGCAGCCAAGGCCGAAGGGGTTCGGCTTTCTTT.

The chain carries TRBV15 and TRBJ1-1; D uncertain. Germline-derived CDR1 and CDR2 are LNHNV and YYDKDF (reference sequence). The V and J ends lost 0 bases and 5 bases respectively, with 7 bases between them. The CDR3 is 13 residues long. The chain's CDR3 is CATSRETTTEAFF. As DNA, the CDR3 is TGTGCCACCAGCAGAGAGACGACAACTGAAGCTTTCTTT. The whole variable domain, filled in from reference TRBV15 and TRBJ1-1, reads DAMVIQNPRYQVTQFGKPVTLSCSQTLNHNVMYWYQQKSSQAPKLLFHYYDKDFNNEADTPDNFQSRRPNTSFCFLDIRSPGLGDTAMYLCATSRETTTEAFFGQGTRLTVV.

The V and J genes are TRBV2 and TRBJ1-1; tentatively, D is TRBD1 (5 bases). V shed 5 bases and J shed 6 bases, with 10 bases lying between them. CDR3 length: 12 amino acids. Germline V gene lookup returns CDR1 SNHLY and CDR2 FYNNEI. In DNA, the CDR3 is TGTGCCAGCAGTTCTCAGGGATCTGAAGCTTTCTTT. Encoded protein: CASSSQGSEAFF.

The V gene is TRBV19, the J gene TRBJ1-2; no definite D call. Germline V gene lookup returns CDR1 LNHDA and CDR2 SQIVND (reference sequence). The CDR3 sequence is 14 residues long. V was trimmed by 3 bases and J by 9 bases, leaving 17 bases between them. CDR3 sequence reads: CASSIREVRPSYTF. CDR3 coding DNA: TGTGCCAGTAGTATCCGGGAGGTTCGACCGAGCTACACCTTC.

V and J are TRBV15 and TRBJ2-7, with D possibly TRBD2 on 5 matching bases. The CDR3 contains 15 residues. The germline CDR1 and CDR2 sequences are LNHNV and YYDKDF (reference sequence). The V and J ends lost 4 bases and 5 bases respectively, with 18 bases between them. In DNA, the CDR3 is TGTGCCACCAGCACCCGCCCCGAGGGTGGTGACGAGCAGTACTTC. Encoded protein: CATSTRPEGGDEQYF.

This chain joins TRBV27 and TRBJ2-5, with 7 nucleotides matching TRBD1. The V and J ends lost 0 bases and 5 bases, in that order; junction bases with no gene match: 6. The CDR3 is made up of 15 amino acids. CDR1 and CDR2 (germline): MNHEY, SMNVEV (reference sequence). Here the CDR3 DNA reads TGTGCCAGCAGTTTATCCCAGGGGGTTTGGGAGACCCAGTACTTC. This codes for CASSLSQGVWETQYF.

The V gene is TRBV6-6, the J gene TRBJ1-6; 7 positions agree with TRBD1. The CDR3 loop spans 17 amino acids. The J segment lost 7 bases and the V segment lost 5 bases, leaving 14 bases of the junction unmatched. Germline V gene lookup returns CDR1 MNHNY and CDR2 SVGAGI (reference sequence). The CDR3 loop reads CASSPTTGAGWNSPLHF. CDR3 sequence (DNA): TGTGCCAGCAGTCCCACCACAGGGGCGGGTTGGAATTCACCCCTCCACTTT.

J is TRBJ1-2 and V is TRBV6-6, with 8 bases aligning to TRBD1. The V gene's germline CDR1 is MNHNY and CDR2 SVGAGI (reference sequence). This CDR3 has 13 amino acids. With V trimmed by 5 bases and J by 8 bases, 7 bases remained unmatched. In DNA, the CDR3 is TGTGCCAGCAGTCAAAAGACAGGGGCGGGCTACACCTTC. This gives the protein CASSQKTGAGYTF.

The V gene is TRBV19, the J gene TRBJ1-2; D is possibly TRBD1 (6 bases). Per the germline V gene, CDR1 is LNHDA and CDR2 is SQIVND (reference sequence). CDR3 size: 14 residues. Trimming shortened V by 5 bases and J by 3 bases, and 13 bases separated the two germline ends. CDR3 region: CASSREGGDYGYTF. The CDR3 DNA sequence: TGTGCCAGTAGTCGGGAAGGGGGAGACTATGGCTACACCTTC.

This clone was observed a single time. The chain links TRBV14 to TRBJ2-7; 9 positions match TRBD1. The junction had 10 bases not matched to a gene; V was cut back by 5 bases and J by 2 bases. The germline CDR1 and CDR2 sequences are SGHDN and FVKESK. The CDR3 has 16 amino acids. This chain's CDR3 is CASSAHRGRLAYEQYF. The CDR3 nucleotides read TGTGCCAGCAGCGCACACAGGGGGCGCTTAGCCTACGAGCAGTACTTC.

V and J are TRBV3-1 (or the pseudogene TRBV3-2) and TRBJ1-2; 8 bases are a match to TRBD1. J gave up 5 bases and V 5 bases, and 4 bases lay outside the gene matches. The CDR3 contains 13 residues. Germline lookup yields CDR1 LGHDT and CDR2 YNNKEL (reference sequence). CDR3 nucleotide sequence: TGTGCCAGCAGCTCTCAGGGGGCGTATGGCTACACCTTC. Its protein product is CASSSQGAYGYTF.

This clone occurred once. CDR3 sequence reads: CASSSQGGETQYF. CDR3 DNA sequence: TGTGCCAGCAGTAGCCAGGGGGGAGAGACCCAGTACTTC. The J gene is TRBJ2-5, the V gene TRBV6-2 or TRBV6-3, with D maybe TRBD1 (7 bases). Trimming cost V 5 bases and J 4 bases, with 11 bases left between them. The CDR3 contains 13 residues. Per germline, CDR1 MNHEY and CDR2 SVGEGT.

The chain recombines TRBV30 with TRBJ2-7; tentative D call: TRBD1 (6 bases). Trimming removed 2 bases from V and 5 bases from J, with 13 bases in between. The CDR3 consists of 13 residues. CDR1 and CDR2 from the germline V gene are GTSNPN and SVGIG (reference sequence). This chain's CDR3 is CAWSKQGNDEQYF. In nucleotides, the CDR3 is TGTGCCTGGAGTAAACAGGGCAACGACGAGCAGTACTTC.

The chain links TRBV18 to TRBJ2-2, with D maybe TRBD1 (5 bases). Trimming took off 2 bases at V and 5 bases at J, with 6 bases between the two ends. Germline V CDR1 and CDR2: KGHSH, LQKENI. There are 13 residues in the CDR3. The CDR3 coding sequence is TGTGCCAGCTCACCAACAGGAACCGGGGAGCTGTTTTTT. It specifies CASSPTGTGELFF.

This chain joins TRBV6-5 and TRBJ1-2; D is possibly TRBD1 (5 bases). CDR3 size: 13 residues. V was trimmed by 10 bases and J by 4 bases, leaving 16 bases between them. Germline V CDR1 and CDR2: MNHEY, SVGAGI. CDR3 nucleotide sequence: TGTGCCACCGGGGGAGTAGTTAGCTATGGCTACACCTTC. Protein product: CATGGVVSYGYTF.

This CDR3 is CASSFIPEATNEKLFF. The CDR3 DNA follows: TGTGCCAGCAGCTTCATCCCAGAAGCAACTAATGAAAAACTGTTTTTT. The chain joins TRBV7-9 to TRBJ1-4, with unresolved D. V lost 3 bases and J 0 bases, leaving 11 bases between the germline ends. In germline, CDR1 is SEHNR, CDR2 FQNEAQ (reference sequence). The CDR3 extends over 16 amino acids.

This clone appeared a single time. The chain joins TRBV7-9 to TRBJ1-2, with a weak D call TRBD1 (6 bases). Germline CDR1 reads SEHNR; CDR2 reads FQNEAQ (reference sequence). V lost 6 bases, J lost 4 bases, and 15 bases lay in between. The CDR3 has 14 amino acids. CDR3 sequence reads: CASSEDRRIYGYTF. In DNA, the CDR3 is TGTGCCAGCAGTGAAGACAGGCGTATCTATGGCTACACCTTC.

The CDR3 protein is CSVDRGQLAFF. CDR3 nucleotide sequence: TGCAGCGTCGACAGGGGGCAATTGGCTTTCTTT. This chain uses TRBV29-1 with TRBJ1-1, with 10 bases that match TRBD1. Germline V gene sequence: CDR1 SQVTM, CDR2 ANQGSEA. CDR3 length: 11 residues. V dropped 6 bases and J dropped 11; count of bases not matched to a gene: 6.

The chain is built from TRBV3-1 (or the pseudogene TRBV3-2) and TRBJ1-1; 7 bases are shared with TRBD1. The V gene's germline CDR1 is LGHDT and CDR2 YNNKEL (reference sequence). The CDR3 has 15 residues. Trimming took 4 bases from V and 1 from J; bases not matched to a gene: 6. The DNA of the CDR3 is TGTGCCAGCAGCCGGGGCCCAGGGGGGAACACTGAAGCTTTCTTT. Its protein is CASSRGPGGNTEAFF.

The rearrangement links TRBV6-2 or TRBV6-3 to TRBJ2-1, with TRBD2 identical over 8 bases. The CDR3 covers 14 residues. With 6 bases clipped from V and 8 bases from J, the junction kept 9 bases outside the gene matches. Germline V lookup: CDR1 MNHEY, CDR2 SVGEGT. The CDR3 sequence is CASRPSGGPDEQFF. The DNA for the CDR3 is TGTGCCAGCAGACCTTCGGGGGGGCCCGATGAGCAGTTCTTC.

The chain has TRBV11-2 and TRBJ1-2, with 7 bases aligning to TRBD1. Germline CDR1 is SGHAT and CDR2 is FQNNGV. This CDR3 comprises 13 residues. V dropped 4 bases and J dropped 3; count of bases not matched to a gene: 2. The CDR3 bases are TGTGCCAGCAGCTACACAGGGGACTATGGCTACACCTTC. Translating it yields CASSYTGDYGYTF.

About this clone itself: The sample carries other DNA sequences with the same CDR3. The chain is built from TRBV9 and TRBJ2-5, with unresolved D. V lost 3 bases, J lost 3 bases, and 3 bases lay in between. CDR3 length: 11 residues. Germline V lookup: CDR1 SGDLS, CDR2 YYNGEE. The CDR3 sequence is CASSAEETQYF. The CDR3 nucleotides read TGTGCCAGCAGCGCAGAAGAGACCCAGTACTTC.

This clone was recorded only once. The DNA for the CDR3 is TGCGCCAGCAGCTTGGACGCTCTCGGACAAAGTAACTATGGCTACACCTTC. Its translation is CASSLDALGQSNYGYTF. The genes are TRBV5-1 and TRBJ1-2; possible D gene TRBD1, 5 bases. The CDR3 is 17 amino acids. The V and J ends lost 0 bases and 1 base respectively, with 16 bases between them. Germline V gene sequence: CDR1 SGHRS, CDR2 YFSETQ.

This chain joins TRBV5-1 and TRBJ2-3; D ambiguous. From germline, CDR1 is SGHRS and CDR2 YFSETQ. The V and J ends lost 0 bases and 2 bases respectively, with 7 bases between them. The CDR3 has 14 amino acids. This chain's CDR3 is CASSLGHPTDTQYF. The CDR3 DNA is TGCGCCAGCAGCTTGGGACACCCCACAGATACGCAGTATTTT.